A single sample is the source of the 22 T cell receptor beta chains below, sequenced in a study of T cell responses to AZD1222 COVID-19 vaccine. Generated by immunoSEQ multiplex PCR, the TCRdb table keeps only in-frame clones and is missing some. The sample shows 96,000 or so clones, approximately 90% of them seen only once. Sequencing was performed on peripheral blood, taken on day 0 of AZD1222 vaccination. These TCRs come from an adult in good health.

Points on this clone: The junction departs from germline at one end; a sequencing error may be responsible. The rearrangement joins TRBV7-6 to TRBJ2-7, with 9 bases identical to TRBD1. The CDR3 has 15 residues. CDR1 is SGHVS and CDR2 is FNYEAQ in the germline V gene. The DNA of the CDR3 is TGTGCCAGCAGCCAAGGAGGGACAGGGTCCTCCGAGCAGTACTTC. This translates into CASSQGGTGSSEQYF.

V gene TRBV4-3 combines with J gene TRBJ2-1; no firm D call. CDR1 LGHNA and CDR2 YSLEER come from the germline V gene. The CDR3 spans 15 residues. V was shortened by 0 bases and J by 4 bases, with 10 bases between the two germline ends. The chain's CDR3 is CASSQEMMRYNEQFF. The CDR3 nucleotides read TGCGCCAGCAGCCAAGAGATGATGCGATACAATGAGCAGTTCTTC.

This clone came up once. V usage is TRBV6-5 and J usage is TRBJ2-2; the D is unclear. The V gene lost 1 base and the J gene lost 6 bases, with 6 bases spanning the gap. Germline values: CDR1 MNHEY, CDR2 SVGAGI. The CDR3 spans 13 residues. CDR3 sequence (DNA): TGTGCCAGCAGTTACTATGATCCCGGGGAGCTGTTTTTT. It yields the protein CASSYYDPGELFF.

The chain combines TRBV5-1 with TRBJ1-6, with D unclear. Trimming took 0 bases from V and 8 from J, leaving 6 bases between them. Per the germline V gene, CDR1 is SGHRS and CDR2 is YFSETQ. This CDR3 has 13 amino acids. The CDR3 is CASSLGTDSPLHF. In DNA, the CDR3 is TGCGCCAGCAGCTTGGGCACGGATTCACCCCTCCACTTT. Supplemented by reference TRBV5-1 and TRBJ1-6, the full variable domain reads KAGVTQTPRYLIKTRGQQVTLSCSPISGHRSVSWYQQTPGQGLQFLFEYFSETQRNKGNFPGRFSGRQFSNSRSEMNVSTLELGDSALYLCASSLGTDSPLHFGNGTRLTVT.

The chain carries TRBV2 and TRBJ2-7; TRBD2 matches 13 bases. Germline V gene sequence: CDR1 SNHLY, CDR2 FYNNEI. The trim removed 1 base at V and 5 bases at J, leaving 5 bases unmatched. CDR3 length equals 16 residues. The CDR3 sequence is CASSEGLAGGRDEQYF. For the CDR3, the DNA is TGTGCCAGCAGTGAAGGACTAGCGGGGGGACGCGACGAGCAGTACTTC.

The chain joins TRBV10-3 to TRBJ2-2; D ambiguous. Per germline, CDR1 ENHRY and CDR2 SYGVKD. Trimming took 2 bases from V and 2 from J, leaving 15 bases between them. The CDR3 is 17 residues long. CDR3 amino acids: CAISEGRFGDNTGELFF. For the CDR3, the DNA is TGTGCCATCAGTGAGGGCCGGTTTGGTGACAACACCGGGGAGCTGTTTTTT.

V is TRBV11-2 and J is TRBJ1-1; D is perhaps TRBD1 (5 bases). Germline CDR1 reads SGHAT; CDR2 reads FQNNGV. The V end was cut by 5 bases, the J end by 2 bases, with 9 bases between. The CDR3 extends over 13 amino acids. CDR3 protein: CASSPTANTEAFF. The CDR3, as DNA: TGTGCCAGCAGCCCGACAGCCAACACTGAAGCTTTCTTT.

The chain couples TRBV6-6 to TRBJ2-3; D unclear. Trimming took off 2 bases at V and 1 base at J, with 7 bases between the two ends. This CDR3 has 14 residues. Germline loops: CDR1 MNHNY, CDR2 SVGAGI (reference sequence). The CDR3 nucleotides read TGTGCCAGCAGTTACGTCTCACGCACAGATACGCAGTATTTT. Its protein is CASSYVSRTDTQYF.

This chain uses TRBV5-5 with TRBJ2-2; D could derive from TRBD1 or TRBD2 (5 bases each). Germline assignment: CDR1 SGHKS and CDR2 YYEKEE (reference sequence). Trimming cost V 3 bases and J 6 bases, with 18 bases left between them. This CDR3 is built from 16 residues. DNA for the CDR3: TGTGCCAGCAGCTGGGTATTTGGGGCAGCGGCCGGGGAGCTGTTTTTT. Its translation is CASSWVFGAAAGELFF.

A few counts support this clone. The chain is built from TRBV11-2 and TRBJ2-1, with D tentatively TRBD1 (6 bases). CDR1 and CDR2 from the germline V gene are SGHAT and FQNNGV. CDR3 length equals 14 residues. The V end was cut by 6 bases, the J end by 8 bases, with 17 bases between. The CDR3 DNA reads as TGTGCCAGCAGAATAACAAATACAGGGCATGAGCAGTTCTTC. Its translation is CASRITNTGHEQFF.

The CDR3 here is CASSTLTSGNTIYF. As DNA, the CDR3 is TGTGCCAGCAGCACCCTAACCTCTGGAAACACCATATATTTT. V and J are TRBV7-2 and TRBJ1-3; no reliable D call. The CDR3 is made up of 14 amino acids. Germline CDR1 SGHTA, CDR2 FQGNSA. V lost 5 bases and J lost 0, with 8 bases in between.

The chain links TRBV19 to TRBJ1-1; the D gene is possibly TRBD1 (6 bases). CDR3 size: 16 residues. Germline CDR1 and CDR2: LNHDA and SQIVND (reference sequence). Trimming removed 6 bases from V and 0 bases from J, with 17 bases in between. CDR3 loop: CASRSLTGVLNTEAFF. The CDR3 bases are TGTGCCAGTAGGAGCCTGACAGGCGTCCTGAACACTGAAGCTTTCTTT.

The chain employs TRBV30 and TRBJ1-1; 8 positions match TRBD1. Germline V gives CDR1 GTSNPN, CDR2 SVGIG (reference sequence). The CDR3 consists of 14 residues. The V gene end was trimmed by 8 bases and the J gene end by 3 bases; junction bases not matched to a gene: 11. The CDR3 region is CAIDAGQEDTEAFF. CDR3 DNA: TGTGCCATCGACGCGGGACAGGAGGACACTGAAGCTTTCTTT. The full variable domain, with the rest looked up from reference TRBV30 and TRBJ1-1, is SQTIHQWPATLVQPVGSPLSLECTVEGTSNPNLYWYRQAAGRGLQLLFYSVGIGQISSEVPQNLSASRPQDRQFILSSKKLLLSDSGFYLCAIDAGQEDTEAFFGQGTRLTVV.

The chain combines TRBV5-4 with TRBJ2-1, with D possibly called TRBD1 or TRBD2 (7 bases each). With 4 bases removed from V and 6 bases from J, the gap between germline ends came to 20 bases. The V gene's germline CDR1 is SGHNT and CDR2 YYREEE (reference sequence). This CDR3 contains 16 residues. The CDR3 sequence: CASSVTQGGALNEQFF. CDR3 sequence (DNA): TGTGCCAGCAGCGTGACCCAGGGGGGGGCCCTCAATGAGCAGTTCTTC.

This chain joins TRBV7-9 and TRBJ1-2; D may be TRBD1 (6 bases). Germline V gives CDR1 SEHNR, CDR2 FQNEAQ (reference sequence). Trimming left V 3 bases short and J 3 bases short, with 11 bases between. The CDR3 consists of 14 residues. CDR3 in DNA: TGTGCCAGCAGCTTGACAGCAGGGGACTATGGCTACACCTTC. It translates to CASSLTAGDYGYTF.

Notes on this clone: A much larger clonotype is one base distant, so this may be a read error. This sequence joins TRBV7-2 and TRBJ2-2; TRBD2 matches at 10 bases. There are 16 residues in the CDR3. The V gene end was trimmed by 5 bases and the J gene end by 1 base; junction bases not matched to a gene: 4. Germline assignment: CDR1 SGHTA and CDR2 FQGNSA. CDR3 region: CASSPLAGLNTGELFF. CDR3 in DNA: TGTGCCAGCAGCCCACTAGCGGGGCTGAACACCGGGGAGCTGTTTTTT.

The chain couples TRBV2 to TRBJ2-1; 8 bases match TRBD2. Germline-derived CDR1 and CDR2 are SNHLY and FYNNEI. The CDR3 runs to 12 residues. Trimming at V came to 5 bases and at J to 10 bases, leaving 4 bases not matched to a gene. CDR3 region: CASSTGLAEQFF. The DNA of the CDR3 is TGTGCCAGCAGTACCGGACTAGCCGAGCAGTTCTTC.

J is TRBJ1-1 and V is TRBV7-9, with 8 bases matching TRBD1. The V segment lost 5 bases and the J segment 4 bases; nucleotides outside the gene matches: 9. CDR1 is SEHNR, CDR2 FQNEAQ, per germline (reference sequence). The CDR3 has 15 residues. In nucleotides, the CDR3 is TGTGCCAGCAGCATATCCGGGACAGGAATCACTGAAGCTTTCTTT. Amino acids: CASSISGTGITEAFF.

CDR3 sequence reads: CSASWRSGTAISYEQYF. CDR3 DNA sequence: TGCAGTGCTAGTTGGCGCTCCGGGACAGCGATCTCCTACGAGCAGTACTTC. This chain links TRBV20-1 with TRBJ2-7; 7 bases fit TRBD1. After removal of 3 bases from V and 0 bases from J, the junction contained 14 bases not matched to a gene. The CDR3 totals 17 residues. CDR1 DFQATT and CDR2 SNEGSKA come from the germline V gene (reference sequence).

This sequence joins TRBV7-9 and TRBJ2-7, with TRBD1 as a possible D gene (6 bases). CDR1 SEHNR and CDR2 FQNEAQ come from the germline V gene (reference sequence). This CDR3 has 11 amino acids. V was pared by 8 bases and J by 5 bases, with 10 bases between. The CDR3 coding sequence is TGTGCCAGCTCGGACAGTGACGAGCAGTACTTC. As protein: CASSDSDEQYF. Together with reference TRBV7-9 and TRBJ2-7, the CDR3 gives the full variable domain: DTGVSQNPRHKITKRGQNVTFRCDPISEHNRLYWYRQTLGQGPEFLTYFQNEAQLEKSRLLSDRFSAERPKGSFSTLEIQRTEQGDSAMYLCASSDSDEQYFGPGTRLTVT.

The chain links TRBV28 to TRBJ2-3; D gene uncertain. Germline V gene lookup returns CDR1 MDHEN and CDR2 SYDVKM. The CDR3 is made up of 13 amino acids. The V end lost 7 bases, the J end lost 0 bases, and 8 bases lay between the germline ends. CDR3 sequence: CASKPASTDTQYF. The CDR3 nucleotides are TGTGCCAGCAAACCCGCCAGCACAGATACGCAGTATTTT.

The V and J genes are TRBV18 and TRBJ1-1; no firm D call. CDR3 length: 14 amino acids. Germline-derived CDR1 and CDR2 are KGHSH and LQKENI. The ends were cut back, 3 bases at V and 1 base at J, with 9 bases in the middle. The chain's CDR3 is CASSPAGKNTEAFF. CDR3 coding DNA: TGTGCCAGCTCACCGGCGGGGAAGAACACTGAAGCTTTCTTT. The variable domain in full, with the rest retrieved from reference TRBV18 and TRBJ1-1, is NAGVMQNPRHLVRRRGQEARLRCSPMKGHSHVYWYRQLPEEGLKFMVYLQKENIIDESGMPKERFSAEFPKEGPSILRIQQVVRGDSAAYFCASSPAGKNTEAFFGQGTRLTVV.